The source of this T cell receptor beta chain is a study of vaccination and CD4 T cells after COVID-19. For the study at large: The stimulus for the cells was overlapping spike peptides derived from SARS-CoV-2, HCoV-NL63, HCoV-OC43 and HCoV-229E.

For this clonotype: Its antigen remains unknown.

The CDR3 sequence is 13 residues long. Deletions cut 3 bases from V and 0 bases from J, with 4 bases between. CDR1 and CDR2 from the germline V gene are WSHSY and SAAADI. The treatment here: roughly ten-day PBMC culture with coronavirus spike peptide pools or control peptides (ViraFEST assay). The Oncomine TCR Beta short-read assay was what sequenced the DNA obtained from cultured CD4+ T cells. TCRdb analysed the PCR reads with MiXCR anew, one entry per CDR3 protein. The repertoire has around 25,000 distinct CDR3 sequences, roughly 45% of them found once; the top ten carry just over 7%. General observations from the study: Convalescent patients gained a median approximately 88% of their reactive clones only post-vaccination.

The rearrangement uses TRBV10-2 and TRBJ2-3, with D unclear. This clonotype was obtained from a human donor who had recovered from COVID-19. The sample consisted of CD4+ T cells from blood, cultured in vitro. The CDR3 region has the DNA TGCGCCAGCAGTGAACCTAGCACAGATACGCAGTATTTT. This sequence encodes CASSEPSTDTQYF.